Listed below are T cell receptor beta chains from one sample, sequenced in a study of vaccination and CD4 T cells after COVID-19. MiXCR, applied by TCRdb to the PCR reads, yields one record per CDR3 protein. Found here are about 12,000 distinct CDR3 sequences, 50% of them singletons; the top ten hold around an eighth. These TCRs are of unknown antigen specificity. The sample taken for sequencing was CD4+ T cells from blood, cultured in vitro. The receptors shown here come from a human donor who had recovered from COVID-19. Each CDR3 is given with its conserved first and last residue. Fields, in order: J gene, clone size, V gene, CDR3 length, D gene, CDR3 protein, CDR3 DNA. A D gene is named only where the DNA matches it firmly. Size is omitted from some rows. Given values are once, few, many or a class for expanded clones.

TRBJ2-5 | - | TRBV10-3 | 14 | TRBD1 | CAISVTGGKETQYF | TGTGCCATCAGCGTGACAGGGGGGAAAGAGACCCAGTACTTC
TRBJ1-1 | few | TRBV19 | 14 | - | CASFNQVGDTEAFF | TGTGCCAGTTTTAATCAGGTCGGGGACACTGAAGCTTTCTTT
TRBJ1-1 | - | TRBV6-5 | 12 | - | CASSYGQTEAFF | TGTGCCAGCAGTTATGGGCAGACTGAAGCTTTCTTT
TRBJ1-3 | few | TRBV2 | 17 | - | CASSVYSARTSGNTIYF | TGTGCCAGCAGTGTGTATAGCGCCAGGACCTCTGGAAACACCATATATTTT
TRBJ1-1 | - | TRBV2 | 17 | - | CASSPSLLRKYNTEAFF | TGTGCCAGCAGTCCGTCCCTCCTACGAAAGTATAACACTGAAGCTTTCTTT
TRBJ2-1 | - | TRBV4-2 | 16 | TRBD2 | CASSQEIASGGTEQFF | TGTGCCAGCAGCCAAGAGATCGCTAGCGGGGGGACTGAGCAGTTCTTC
TRBJ2-5 | - | TRBV12-3/TRBV12-4 | 14 | TRBD1 | CASSSTGTPGTQYF | TGTGCCAGCAGTTCGACAGGGACCCCGGGGACCCAGTACTTC
TRBJ2-3 | few | TRBV11-2 | 13 | - | CASSWSGSDTQYF | TGTGCCAGCAGCTGGTCAGGGTCGGATACGCAGTATTTT
TRBJ1-1 | few | TRBV19 | 11 | - | CASSRGNRAFF | TGTGCCAGTAGTAGAGGGAATCGGGCTTTCTTT
TRBJ2-7 | once | TRBV25-1 | 15 | TRBD1 | CASSLLRDSTYEQYF | TGTGCCAGCAGCCTTCTCCGGGACAGTACCTACGAGCAGTACTTC
TRBJ1-6 | - | TRBV10-2 | 14 | TRBD1 | CASSEQGLGSPLHF | TGCGCCAGCAGCGAACAGGGGTTGGGTTCACCCCTCCACTTT
TRBJ1-2 | - | TRBV19 | 15 | - | CASSIGYGGRVGCTF | TGTGCCAGTAGTATAGGGTATGGGGGTCGCGTAGGCTGCACCTTC
TRBJ1-1 | few | TRBV5-6 | 13 | - | CASSSPTGGGAFF | TGTGCCAGCAGCTCACCGACCGGAGGGGGGGCTTTCTTT
TRBJ1-2 | - | TRBV5-4 | 11 | - | CASSWEDGYTF | TGTGCCAGCAGCTGGGAGGATGGCTACACCTTC
TRBJ1-2 | - | TRBV20-1 | 13 | - | CSARVGPNYGYTF | TGCAGTGCTCGGGTGGGCCCCAACTATGGCTACACCTTC
TRBJ1-2 | - | TRBV12-3/TRBV12-4 | 14 | TRBD1 | CASSLGTGKYGYTF | TGTGCCAGCAGTTTGGGGACAGGGAAATATGGCTACACCTTC
TRBJ1-3 | - | TRBV4-3 | 17 | - | CASSQDLPSSSGNTIYF | TGCGCCAGCAGCCAAGATCTACCCTCGAGCTCTGGAAACACCATATATTTT
TRBJ1-5 | - | TRBV7-2 | 14 | - | CASSLSARQGKKHF | TGTGCCAGCAGCTTATCAGCACGGCAGGGAAAAAAGCATTTT
TRBJ1-1 | - | TRBV7-9 | 14 | - | CASSRLGGNTEAFF | TGTGCCAGCAGCCGGTTGGGTGGGAACACTGAAGCTTTCTTT
TRBJ2-5 | few | TRBV6-1 | 16 | - | CASRQPGTTRPETQYF | TGTGCCAGCAGACAACCCGGGACCACCCGTCCAGAGACCCAGTACTTC
TRBJ1-5 | - | TRBV2 | 14 | - | CASSERGPDQPQHF | TGTGCCAGCAGTGAAAGGGGACCTGATCAGCCCCAGCATTTT
TRBJ1-2 | - | TRBV27 | 15 | TRBD1 | CASSFGTGGNYGYTF | TGTGCCAGCAGTTTTGGGACAGGGGGAAACTATGGCTACACCTTC
TRBJ1-5 | once | TRBV12-3/TRBV12-4 | 14 | - | CASSLRDGYQPQHF | TGTGCCAGCAGTTTACGAGATGGGTACCAGCCCCAGCATTTT
TRBJ2-7 | - | TRBV6-1 | 16 | - | CASSDQSRLGEDEQYF | TGTGCCAGCAGTGATCAGAGTAGGTTAGGGGAGGACGAGCAGTACTTC
TRBJ1-5 | large | TRBV27 | 16 | TRBD1 | CASRPLQGAHNQPQHF | TGTGCCAGCCGCCCTCTACAGGGGGCCCACAATCAGCCCCAGCATTTT
TRBJ2-7 | few | TRBV12-3/TRBV12-4 | 13 | - | CASSAGPSYEQYF | TGTGCCAGCAGTGCGGGACCTTCCTACGAGCAGTACTTC
TRBJ1-6 | medium-sized | TRBV2 | 14 | - | CASSFGGNNSPLHF | TGTGCCAGCAGTTTTGGAGGGAATAATTCACCCCTCCACTTT
TRBJ1-1 | - | TRBV18 | 15 | - | CASSPSTGASVEAFF | TGTGCCAGCTCACCATCGACAGGAGCCAGTGTTGAAGCTTTCTTT
TRBJ2-2 | - | TRBV7-2 | 14 | - | CASSLAENTRELFF | TGTGCCAGCAGCTTAGCGGAGAACACCAGGGAGCTGTTTTTT
TRBJ2-7 | - | TRBV7-9 | 13 | - | CASSQTPSAEQYF | TGTGCCAGCAGCCAAACGCCATCAGCAGAGCAGTACTTC
TRBJ1-2 | few | TRBV10-3 | 12 | - | CATAPQGSGYTF | TGTGCCACGGCCCCCCAGGGGAGCGGCTACACCTTC
TRBJ1-1 | few | TRBV6-5 | 16 | - | CASSYPLAGRGTEAFF | TGTGCCAGCAGTTACCCCCTGGCAGGGAGAGGCACTGAAGCTTTCTTT
TRBJ2-2 | - | TRBV10-3 | 14 | - | CAISDYPNTGELFF | TGTGCCATCAGTGACTACCCGAACACCGGGGAGCTGTTTTTT
TRBJ2-3 | - | TRBV4-3 | 12 | - | CASKGYTDTQYF | TGCGCCAGCAAGGGCTACACAGATACGCAGTATTTT
TRBJ2-3 | - | TRBV11-3 | 11 | - | CASTVGDTQYF | TGTGCCAGCACCGTAGGGGATACGCAGTATTTT
TRBJ1-2 | few | TRBV20-1 | 16 | TRBD1 | CSANPGTGGRRRGYTF | TGCAGTGCTAACCCAGGGACAGGGGGCCGTAGGCGTGGCTACACCTTC
TRBJ2-1 | - | TRBV20-1 | 15 | - | CSASRGFGSYNEQFF | TGCAGTGCTAGCCGGGGTTTCGGCTCCTACAATGAGCAGTTCTTC